This TCR beta chain was captured in a study of shared clonotypes between healthy human individuals. In germline, CDR1 is LNHDA, CDR2 SQIVND (reference sequence). CDR3 length: 14 amino acids. Trimming took 4 bases from V and 0 from J, leaving 7 bases between them. CD45RA-negative memory and CD45RA+ naive subsets were split from the CD4+ cells. Some clones are missing from TCRdb's copy, which holds only in-frame ones; the method was immunoSEQ multiplex PCR. Of roughly 2.5 million clones listed, approximately 94% are singletons. This clone was recorded only once. This receptor was taken from a man younger than 35 in good health. The sequencing sample was made of naive CD4+ T cells sorted from blood. Specified subset: CD45RA+ positively selected. This rearrangement joins TRBV19 to TRBJ2-1; D is undetermined. CDR3 sequence (DNA): TGTGCCAGTAGTAATCAAGGCTCCTACAATGAGCAGTTCTTC. This sequence encodes CASSNQGSYNEQFF. The full variable domain, rest sourced from reference TRBV19 and TRBJ2-1, is DGGITQSPKYLFRKEGQNVTLSCEQNLNHDAMYWYRQDPGQGLRLIYYSQIVNDFQKGDIAEGYSVSREKKESFPLTVTSAQKNPTAFYLCASSNQGSYNEQFFGPGTRLTVL.